Reported below is one TCR beta chain. Antigen specificity is unknown. Other DNA sequences from this sample encode an identical CDR3 as well. The data originate from a study of Ad26.COV2.S vaccination and SARS-CoV-2 variants. The wider study: A participant enrolled in the COV1001 Ad26.COV2.S trial arm provided the sample.

Points from the study as a whole: Vaccine recipients posted higher spike-specific TCR breadth than their placebo counterparts.

Here immunoSEQ multiplex PCR was the method, and the copy in TCRdb shows in-frame clones only, minus some. The table has around 340,000 clones, around nine tenths seen once. Trimming removed 2 bases at V and 0 bases at J, with 5 bases between. Germline CDR1 GTSNPN, CDR2 SVGIG (reference sequence). The CDR3 is 13 amino acids. Treatment specified: roughly 19 received Ad26.COV2.S at low or high dose, single or two shots; about five received placebo; per-sample allocation not given. Sampling took place 63 days after the first vaccine or placebo injection. The TCR originated in a person aged 18-65 years who received the Ad26.COV2.S COVID-19 vaccine or a placebo. The starting material was peripheral blood, obtained in a trial of Ad26.COV2.S vaccine versus placebo. V gene TRBV30 combines with J gene TRBJ1-5; D is uncertain. CDR3 residues: CAWSPGSNQPQHF. The CDR3 DNA follows: TGTGCCTGGAGTCCCGGTAGCAATCAGCCCCAGCATTTT. The whole variable domain, filled in from reference TRBV30 and TRBJ1-5, reads SQTIHQWPATLVQPVGSPLSLECTVEGTSNPNLYWYRQAAGRGLQLLFYSVGIGQISSEVPQNLSASRPQDRQFILSSKKLLLSDSGFYLCAWSPGSNQPQHFGDGTRLSIL.